The entry that follows covers one T cell receptor (beta chain) sequence. Trimming removed 2 bases at V and 4 bases at J, with 18 bases between. The CDR3 runs 16 residues. Per germline, CDR1 SNHLY and CDR2 FYNNEI. This sample was included in a study of T cells after posttransplantation cyclophosphamide. The assay was immunoSEQ multiplex PCR, and TCRdb's table has in-frame clones only and misses some. The profile shows 30,000 or so clones, about 90% of them singletons. The specimen was PBMCs. The chain combines TRBV2 with TRBJ2-7, with D possibly matching TRBD1 (6 bases). The clonotype was recovered from a woman between 40 and 50 years old with a blood cancer, CMV-positive, and with a related stem cell donor. The CDR3 DNA is TGTGCCAGCAGTGAAATTTTTCAGGGGCCCTCATACGAGCAGTACTTC. Protein: CASSEIFQGPSYEQYF. The whole variable domain, filled in from reference TRBV2 and TRBJ2-7, reads EPEVTQTPSHQVTQMGQEVILRCVPISNHLYFYWYRQILGQKVEFLVSFYNNEISEKSEIFDDQFSVERPDGSNFTLKIRSTKLEDSAMYFCASSEIFQGPSYEQYFGPGTRLTVT.